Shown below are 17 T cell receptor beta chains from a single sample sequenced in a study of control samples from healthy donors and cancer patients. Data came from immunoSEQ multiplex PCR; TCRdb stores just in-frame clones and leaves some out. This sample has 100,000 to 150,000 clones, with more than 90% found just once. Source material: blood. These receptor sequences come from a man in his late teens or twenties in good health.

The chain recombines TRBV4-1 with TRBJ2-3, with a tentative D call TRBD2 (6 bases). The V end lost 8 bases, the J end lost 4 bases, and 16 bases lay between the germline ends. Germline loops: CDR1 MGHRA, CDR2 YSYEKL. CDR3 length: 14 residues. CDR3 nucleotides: TGCGCCAGCCGACCCGAAGAGCGGGCAGATACGCAGTATTTT. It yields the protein CASRPEERADTQYF.

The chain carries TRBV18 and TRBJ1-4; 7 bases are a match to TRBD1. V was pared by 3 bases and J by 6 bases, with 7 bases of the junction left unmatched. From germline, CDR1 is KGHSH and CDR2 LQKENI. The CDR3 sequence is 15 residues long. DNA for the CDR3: TGTGCCAGCTCACCGGACAGGACGGTTTATGAAAAACTGTTTTTT. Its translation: CASSPDRTVYEKLFF.

The CDR3 region has the DNA TGTGCCACGTACGACGCAGGGGGCGGTTGGAGCAATCAGCCCCAGCATTTT. Amino acid sequence: CATYDAGGGWSNQPQHF. The V and J genes are TRBV5-3 and TRBJ1-5; 8 bases are a match to TRBD1. TRBV5-3 is assigned to the ORF class and has an uncertain function. The CDR3 loop spans 17 amino acids. V gave up 9 bases and J gave up 1 base; unmatched junction bases: 15.

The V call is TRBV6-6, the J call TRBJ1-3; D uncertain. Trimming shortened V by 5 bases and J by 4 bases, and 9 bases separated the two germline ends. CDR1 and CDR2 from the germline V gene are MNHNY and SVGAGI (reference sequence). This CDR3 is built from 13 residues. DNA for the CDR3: TGTGCCAGCAGTCGTGGTCTAGGAAACACCATATATTTT. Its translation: CASSRGLGNTIYF.

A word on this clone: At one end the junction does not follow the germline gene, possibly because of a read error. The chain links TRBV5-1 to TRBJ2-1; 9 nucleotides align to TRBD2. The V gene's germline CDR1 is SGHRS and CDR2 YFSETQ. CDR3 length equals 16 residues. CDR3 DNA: TGCGCCAGCAGGTTGGCGACTAGCGGCTCCTACAATGAGCAGTTCTTC. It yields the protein CASRLATSGSYNEQFF.

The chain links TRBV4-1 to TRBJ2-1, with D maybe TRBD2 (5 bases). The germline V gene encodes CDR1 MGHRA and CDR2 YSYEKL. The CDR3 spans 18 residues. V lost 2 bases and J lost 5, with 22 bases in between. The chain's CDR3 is CASSQPHTGNSPHNEQFF. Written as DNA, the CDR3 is TGCGCCAGCAGCCAACCACATACCGGGAATTCCCCCCACAATGAGCAGTTCTTC.

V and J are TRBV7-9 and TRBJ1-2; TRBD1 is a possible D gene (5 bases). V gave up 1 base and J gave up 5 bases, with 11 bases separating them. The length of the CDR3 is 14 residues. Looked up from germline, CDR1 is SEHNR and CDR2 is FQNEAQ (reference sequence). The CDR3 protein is CASSLGMGPYGYTF. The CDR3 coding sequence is TGTGCCAGCAGCTTAGGCATGGGGCCTTATGGCTACACCTTC.

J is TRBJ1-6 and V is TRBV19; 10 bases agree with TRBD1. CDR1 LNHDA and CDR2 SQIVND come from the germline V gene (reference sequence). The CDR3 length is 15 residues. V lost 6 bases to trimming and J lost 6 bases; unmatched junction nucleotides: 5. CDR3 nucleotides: TGTGCCAGTAGAAGGGACAGGGGCGGTAATTCACCCCTCCACTTT. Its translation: CASRRDRGGNSPLHF. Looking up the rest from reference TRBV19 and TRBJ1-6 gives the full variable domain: DGGITQSPKYLFRKEGQNVTLSCEQNLNHDAMYWYRQDPGQGLRLIYYSQIVNDFQKGDIAEGYSVSREKKESFPLTVTSAQKNPTAFYLCASRRDRGGNSPLHFGNGTRLTVT.

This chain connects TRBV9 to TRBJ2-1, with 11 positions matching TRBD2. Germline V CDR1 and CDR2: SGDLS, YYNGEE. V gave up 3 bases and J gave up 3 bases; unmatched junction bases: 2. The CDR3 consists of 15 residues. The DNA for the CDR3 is TGTGCCAGCAGCGCTAGCGGGGGGTTCTACAATGAGCAGTTCTTC. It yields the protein CASSASGGFYNEQFF.

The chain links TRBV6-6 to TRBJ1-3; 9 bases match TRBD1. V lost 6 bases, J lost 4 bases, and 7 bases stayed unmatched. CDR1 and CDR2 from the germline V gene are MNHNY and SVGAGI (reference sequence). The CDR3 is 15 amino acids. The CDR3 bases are TGTGCCAGCAGCACTTCCGGGACAGGGGGAAACACCATATATTTT. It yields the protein CASSTSGTGGNTIYF.

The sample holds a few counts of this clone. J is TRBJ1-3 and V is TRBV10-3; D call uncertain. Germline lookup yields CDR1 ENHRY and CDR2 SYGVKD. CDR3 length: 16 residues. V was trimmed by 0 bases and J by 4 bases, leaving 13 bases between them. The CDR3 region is CAISESKLLGGNTIYF. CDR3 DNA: TGTGCCATCAGTGAGTCGAAACTGTTGGGAGGAAACACCATATATTTT.

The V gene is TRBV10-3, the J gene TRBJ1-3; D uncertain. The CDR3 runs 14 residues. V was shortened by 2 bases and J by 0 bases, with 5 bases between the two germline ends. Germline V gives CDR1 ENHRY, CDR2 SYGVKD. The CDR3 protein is CAISELRSGNTIYF. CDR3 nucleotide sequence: TGTGCCATCAGTGAGCTTCGCTCTGGAAACACCATATATTTT.

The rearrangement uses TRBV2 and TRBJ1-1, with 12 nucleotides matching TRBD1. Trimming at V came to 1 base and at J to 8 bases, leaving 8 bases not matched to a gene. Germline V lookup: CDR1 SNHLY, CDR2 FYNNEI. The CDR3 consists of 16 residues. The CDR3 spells CASSEENMGQGAEAFF. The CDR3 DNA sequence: TGTGCCAGCAGTGAAGAGAATATGGGACAGGGGGCGGAAGCTTTCTTT. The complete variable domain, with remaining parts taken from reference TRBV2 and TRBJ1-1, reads EPEVTQTPSHQVTQMGQEVILRCVPISNHLYFYWYRQILGQKVEFLVSFYNNEISEKSEIFDDQFSVERPDGSNFTLKIRSTKLEDSAMYFCASSEENMGQGAEAFFGQGTRLTVV.

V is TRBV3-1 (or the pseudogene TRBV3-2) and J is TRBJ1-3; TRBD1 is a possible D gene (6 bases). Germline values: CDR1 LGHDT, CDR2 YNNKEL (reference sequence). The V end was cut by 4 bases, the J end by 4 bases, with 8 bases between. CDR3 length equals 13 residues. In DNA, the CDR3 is TGTGCCAGCAGCCTAGGGGGGGGAAACACCATATATTTT. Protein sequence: CASSLGGGNTIYF.

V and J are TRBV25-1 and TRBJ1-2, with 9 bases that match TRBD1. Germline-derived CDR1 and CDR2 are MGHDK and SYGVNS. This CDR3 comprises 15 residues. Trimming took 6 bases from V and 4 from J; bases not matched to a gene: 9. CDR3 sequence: CASRATGQGRYGYTF. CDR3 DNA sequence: TGTGCCAGCAGGGCCACGGGACAGGGTCGCTATGGCTACACCTTC.

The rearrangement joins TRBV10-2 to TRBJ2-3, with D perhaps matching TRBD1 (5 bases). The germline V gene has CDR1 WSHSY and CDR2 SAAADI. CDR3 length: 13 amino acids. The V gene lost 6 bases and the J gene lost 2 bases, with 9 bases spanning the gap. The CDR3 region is CASSRQHTDTQYF. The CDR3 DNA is TGCGCCAGCAGCAGACAGCACACAGATACGCAGTATTTT.

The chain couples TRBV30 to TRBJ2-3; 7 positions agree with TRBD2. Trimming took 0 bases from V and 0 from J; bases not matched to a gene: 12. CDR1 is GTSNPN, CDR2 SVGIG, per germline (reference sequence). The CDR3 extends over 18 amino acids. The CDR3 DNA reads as TGTGCCTGGAGTGTATTCGCGGGGGTCTATACTAGCACAGATACGCAGTATTTT. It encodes CAWSVFAGVYTSTDTQYF.